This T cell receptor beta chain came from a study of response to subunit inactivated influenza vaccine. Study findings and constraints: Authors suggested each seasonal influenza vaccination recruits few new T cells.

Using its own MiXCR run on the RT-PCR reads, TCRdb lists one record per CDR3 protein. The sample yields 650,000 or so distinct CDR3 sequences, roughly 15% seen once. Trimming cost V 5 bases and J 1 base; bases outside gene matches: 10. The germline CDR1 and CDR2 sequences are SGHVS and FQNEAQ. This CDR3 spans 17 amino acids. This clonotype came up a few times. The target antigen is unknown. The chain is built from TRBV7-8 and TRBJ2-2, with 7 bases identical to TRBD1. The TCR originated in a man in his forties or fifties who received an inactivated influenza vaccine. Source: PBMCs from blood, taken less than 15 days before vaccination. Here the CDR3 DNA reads TGTGCCAGCAGCCTAACCTCGGGACAGATGAACACCGGGGAGCTGTTTTTT. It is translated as CASSLTSGQMNTGELFF.